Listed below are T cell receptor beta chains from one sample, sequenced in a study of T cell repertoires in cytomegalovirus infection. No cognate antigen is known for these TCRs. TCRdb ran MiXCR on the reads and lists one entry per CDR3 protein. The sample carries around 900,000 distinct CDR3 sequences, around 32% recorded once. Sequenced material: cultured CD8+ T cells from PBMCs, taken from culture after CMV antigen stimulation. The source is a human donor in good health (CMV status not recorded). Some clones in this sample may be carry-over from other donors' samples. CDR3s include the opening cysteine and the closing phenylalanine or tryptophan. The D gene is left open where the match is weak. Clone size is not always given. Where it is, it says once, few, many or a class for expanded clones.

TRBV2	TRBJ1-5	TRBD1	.	CASTLVRGNQPQHF	TGTGCCAGCACTTTGGTCAGGGGGAATCAGCCCCAGCATTTT
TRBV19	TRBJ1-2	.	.	CASSKGGGGYTF	TGTGCCAGTAGTAAAGGGGGAGGAGGCTACACCTTC
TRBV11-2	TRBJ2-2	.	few	CASMSGTKAGELFF	TGTGCCAGCATGTCCGGGACAAAGGCCGGGGAGCTGTTTTTT
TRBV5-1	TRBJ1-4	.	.	CASTGGLSEKLFF	TGCGCCAGCACGGGCGGGCTGTCCGAAAAACTGTTTTTT
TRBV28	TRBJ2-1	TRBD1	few	CASSKTLDRIQYNEQFF	TGTGCCAGCAGTAAAACCCTGGACAGGATCCAATACAATGAGCAGTTCTTC
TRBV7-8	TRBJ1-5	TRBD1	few	CASSQRQGLGQPQHF	TGTGCCAGCAGCCAACGACAGGGATTAGGGCAGCCCCAGCATTTT
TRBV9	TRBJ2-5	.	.	CASSVSSPGTDGETQYF	TGTGCCAGCAGCGTCTCTTCCCCAGGGACCGACGGGGAGACCCAGTACTTC
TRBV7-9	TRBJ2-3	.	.	CASSIWDFTDTQYF	TGTGCCAGCAGCATTTGGGACTTCACAGATACGCAGTATTTT
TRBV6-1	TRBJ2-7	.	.	CASSETFRAHEQYF	TGTGCCAGCAGTGAAACCTTCAGGGCCCACGAGCAGTACTTC
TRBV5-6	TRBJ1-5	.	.	CASSLGAQGNQPQHF	TGTGCCAGCAGCTTGGGAGCACAAGGCAATCAGCCCCAGCATTTT
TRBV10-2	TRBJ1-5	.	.	CASSETSGQPQHF	TGCGCCAGCAGTGAGACATCAGGGCAGCCCCAGCATTTT
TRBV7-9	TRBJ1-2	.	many	CASSFHQGGGYTF	TGTGCCAGCAGCTTTCATCAGGGCGGTGGATACACCTTC
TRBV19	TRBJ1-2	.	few	CASSIDQGRNGYTF	TGTGCCAGTAGTATAGACCAGGGGAGGAACGGCTACACCTTC
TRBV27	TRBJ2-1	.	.	CASSPSAPKNEQFF	TGTGCCAGCAGTCCGAGCGCGCCTAAAAATGAGCAGTTCTTC
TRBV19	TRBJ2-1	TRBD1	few	CASSIRDSYNEQFF	TGTGCCAGTAGTATAAGGGACAGCTACAATGAGCAGTTCTTC
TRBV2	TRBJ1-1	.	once	CASLRAGMNTEAFF	TGTGCCAGTCTTCGGGCAGGGATGAACACTGAAGCTTTCTTT
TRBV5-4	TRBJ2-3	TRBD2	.	CASSPRTSGGNTDTQYF	TGTGCCAGCAGTCCCCGGACTAGCGGGGGGAACACAGATACGCAGTATTTT
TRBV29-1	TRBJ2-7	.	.	CSVETGQSYEQYF	TGCAGCGTTGAAACCGGACAATCCTACGAGCAGTACTTC
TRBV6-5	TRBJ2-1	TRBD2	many	CASSYAGGNEQFF	TGTGCCAGCAGTTACGCGGGGGGGAATGAGCAGTTCTTC
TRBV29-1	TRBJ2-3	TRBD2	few	CSVEDGSGGAADTQYF	TGCAGCGTTGAAGATGGGAGCGGGGGGGCCGCAGATACGCAGTATTTT
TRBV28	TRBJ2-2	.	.	CASSFSINGELFF	TGTGCCAGCAGTTTTTCCATAAACGGGGAGCTGTTTTTT
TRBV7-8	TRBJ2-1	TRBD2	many	CASRTSGKSNEQFF	TGTGCCAGCAGGACTAGCGGCAAGTCAAATGAGCAGTTCTTC
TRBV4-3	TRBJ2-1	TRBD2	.	CASKNSGANNEQFF	TGCGCCAGCAAAAATAGCGGGGCTAACAATGAGCAGTTCTTC
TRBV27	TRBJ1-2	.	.	CASSLSSRFPYGYTF	TGTGCCAGCAGTTTATCGTCCCGGTTCCCCTATGGCTACACCTTC
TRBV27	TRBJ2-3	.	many	CASSSGDTQYF	TGTGCCAGCAGCTCCGGGGATACGCAGTATTTT
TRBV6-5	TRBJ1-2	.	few	CASSYSGGEGYTF	TGTGCCAGCAGTTACTCAGGGGGGGAGGGCTACACCTTC
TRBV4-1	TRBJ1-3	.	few	CASSQGPPDTGNTIYF	TGCGCCAGCAGCCAAGGCCCTCCTGATACTGGAAACACCATATATTTT
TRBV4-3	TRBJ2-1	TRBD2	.	CASSPARGAYNEQFF	TGCGCCAGCAGCCCCGCGCGGGGGGCCTACAATGAGCAGTTCTTC
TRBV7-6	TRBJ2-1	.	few	CASSSLTAPEYNEQFF	TGTGCCAGCAGCTCGTTGACAGCACCGGAGTACAATGAGCAGTTCTTC
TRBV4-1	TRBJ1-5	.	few	CASSQDYSLNQPQHF	TGCGCCAGCAGCCAAGATTACAGCCTTAATCAGCCCCAGCATTTT
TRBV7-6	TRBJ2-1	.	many	CASSFQAGPYNEQFF	TGTGCCAGCAGCTTCCAAGCTGGGCCCTACAATGAGCAGTTCTTC
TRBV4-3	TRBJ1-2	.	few	CASSQFGGGNYGYTF	TGCGCCAGCAGCCAATTCGGGGGGGGAAACTATGGCTACACCTTC
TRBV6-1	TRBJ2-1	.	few	CASSDGPPNEQFF	TGTGCCAGCAGTGACGGGCCGCCCAATGAGCAGTTCTTC
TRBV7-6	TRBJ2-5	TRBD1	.	CASSLAGQVRGTQYF	TGTGCTAGCAGCTTAGCCGGACAGGTCCGGGGGACCCAGTACTTC
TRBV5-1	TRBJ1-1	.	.	CASTLTLSNTEAFF	TGCGCCAGCACCTTAACCCTATCGAACACTGAAGCTTTCTTT
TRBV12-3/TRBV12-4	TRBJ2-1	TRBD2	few	CASSILAGGLAYNEQFF	TGTGCCAGCAGTATTCTAGCGGGGGGGCTCGCCTACAATGAGCAGTTCTTC
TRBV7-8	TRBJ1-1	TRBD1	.	CASTLRTGRFTEAFF	TGTGCCAGCACCCTGAGGACAGGTCGTTTCACTGAAGCTTTCTTT
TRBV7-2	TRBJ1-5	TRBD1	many	CATQERQGANQPQHF	TGTGCCACCCAGGAGAGACAGGGCGCCAATCAGCCCCAGCATTTT
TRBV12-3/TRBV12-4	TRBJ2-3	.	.	CASSPTAINTDTQYF	TGTGCCAGCAGTCCGACAGCTATTAACACAGATACGCAGTATTTT
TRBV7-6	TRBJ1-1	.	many	CASSASRYTEAFF	TGTGCCAGCAGCGCCTCTAGGTACACTGAAGCTTTCTTT
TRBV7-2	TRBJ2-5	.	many	CASSLRGGIQETQYF	TGTGCCAGCAGCTTAAGGGGGGGCATCCAAGAGACCCAGTACTTC
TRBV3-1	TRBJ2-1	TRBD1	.	CASEMWTGMSEQFF	TGTGCCAGCGAAATGTGGACAGGGATGAGTGAGCAGTTCTTC
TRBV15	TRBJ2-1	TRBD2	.	CATSKVAGVDEQFF	TGTGCCACCAGCAAGGTAGCGGGGGTGGATGAGCAGTTCTTC
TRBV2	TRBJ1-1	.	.	CASSEVRMNTEAFF	TGTGCCAGCAGTGAAGTCAGAATGAACACTGAAGCTTTCTTT
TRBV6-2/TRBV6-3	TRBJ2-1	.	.	CASSYSSITGEQFF	TGTGCCAGCAGTTACTCGTCCATTACGGGTGAGCAGTTCTTC
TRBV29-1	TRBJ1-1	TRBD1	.	CSVEDVGGTGYGNTEAFF	TGCAGCGTTGAAGATGTGGGGGGGACAGGGTATGGGAACACTGAAGCTTTCTTT
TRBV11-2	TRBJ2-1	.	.	CASSTLAGVNEQFF	TGTGCCAGCAGCACCCTGGCAGGGGTAAATGAGCAGTTCTTC
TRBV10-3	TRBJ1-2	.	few	CAISDGGALGYGYTF	TGTGCCATCAGTGATGGGGGGGCTTTGGGCTATGGCTACACCTTC
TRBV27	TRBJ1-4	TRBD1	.	CASSLKGQDYVSNEKLFF	TGTGCCAGCAGTTTAAAGGGACAGGATTACGTCAGTAATGAAAAACTGTTTTTT
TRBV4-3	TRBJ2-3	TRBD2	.	CASSQKTSGGPFITDTQYF	TGCGCCAGCAGCCAAAAAACTAGCGGGGGACCCTTTATCACAGATACGCAGTATTTT
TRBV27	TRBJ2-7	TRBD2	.	CASGGVYEQYF	TGTGCCAGCGGGGGGGTCTACGAGCAGTACTTC
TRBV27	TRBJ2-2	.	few	CASSRVSGELFF	TGTGCCAGCAGTCGGGTGTCCGGGGAGCTGTTTTTT
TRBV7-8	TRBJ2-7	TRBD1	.	CASSLVPPTGGYEQYF	TGTGCCAGCAGCTTAGTCCCCCCGACAGGGGGCTACGAGCAGTACTTC
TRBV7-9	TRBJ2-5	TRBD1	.	CASRAGGWRETQYF	TGTGCCAGCAGGGCAGGGGGCTGGCGGGAGACCCAGTACTTC